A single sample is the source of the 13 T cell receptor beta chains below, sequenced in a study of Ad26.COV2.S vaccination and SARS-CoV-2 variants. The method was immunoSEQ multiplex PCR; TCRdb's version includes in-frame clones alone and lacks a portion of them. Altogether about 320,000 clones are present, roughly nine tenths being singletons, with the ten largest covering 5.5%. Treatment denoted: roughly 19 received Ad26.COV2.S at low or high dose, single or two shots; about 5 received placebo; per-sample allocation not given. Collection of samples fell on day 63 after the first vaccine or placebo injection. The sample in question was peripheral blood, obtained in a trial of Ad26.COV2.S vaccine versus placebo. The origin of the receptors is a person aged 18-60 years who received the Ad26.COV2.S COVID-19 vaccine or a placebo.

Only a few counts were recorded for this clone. The CDR3 bases are TGTGCCAGCAGCTTCGGCAGCCAAGGTGGCTACACCTTC. Amino acid sequence: CASSFGSQGGYTF. This chain uses TRBV5-6 with TRBJ1-2; D not resolved. CDR3 length equals 13 residues. The ends were cut back, 2 bases at V and 7 bases at J, with 12 bases in the middle. CDR1 SGHDT and CDR2 YYEEEE come from the germline V gene.

The CDR3 nucleotides read TGTGCCAGCACCATACAGGGGCAAGAGACCCAGTACTTC. Its protein is CASTIQGQETQYF. V and J are TRBV2 and TRBJ2-5, with 7 bases matching TRBD1. This CDR3 region has 13 residues. The trim removed 7 bases at V and 2 bases at J, leaving 4 bases unmatched. Germline CDR1 reads SNHLY; CDR2 reads FYNNEI.

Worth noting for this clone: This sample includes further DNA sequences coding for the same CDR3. CDR3: CASSVLANYGYTF. CDR3 nucleotides: TGTGCCAGCTCAGTGTTAGCTAACTATGGCTACACCTTC. The rearrangement uses TRBV2 and TRBJ1-2; D gene uncertain. V dropped 8 bases and J dropped 0 bases, with 10 bases sitting between them. The CDR3 loop spans 13 amino acids. Germline CDR1 reads SNHLY; CDR2 reads FYNNEI.

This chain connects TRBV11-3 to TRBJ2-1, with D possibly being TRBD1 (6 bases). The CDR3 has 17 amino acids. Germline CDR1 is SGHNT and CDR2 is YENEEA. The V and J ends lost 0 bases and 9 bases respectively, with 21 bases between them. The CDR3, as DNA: TGTGCCAGCAGCTTAGACGGGATAGCAGGGGTTAACGGTGAGCAGTTCTTC. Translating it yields CASSLDGIAGVNGEQFF.

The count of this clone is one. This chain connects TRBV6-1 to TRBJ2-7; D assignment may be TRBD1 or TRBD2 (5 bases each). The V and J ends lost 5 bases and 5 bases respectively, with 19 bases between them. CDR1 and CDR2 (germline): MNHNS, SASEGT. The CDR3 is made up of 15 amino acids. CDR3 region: CASSPRDPSKNEQYV. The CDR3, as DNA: TGTGCCAGCAGTCCCCGGGACCCGAGTAAAAACGAGCAGTACGTC.

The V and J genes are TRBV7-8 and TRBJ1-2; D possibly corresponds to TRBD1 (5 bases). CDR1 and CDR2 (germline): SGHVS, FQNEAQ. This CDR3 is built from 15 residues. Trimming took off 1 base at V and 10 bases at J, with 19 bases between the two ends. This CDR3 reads CASSLGGGGTGDYTF. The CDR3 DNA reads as TGTGCCAGCAGCTTAGGGGGAGGCGGGACCGGGGACTACACCTTC.

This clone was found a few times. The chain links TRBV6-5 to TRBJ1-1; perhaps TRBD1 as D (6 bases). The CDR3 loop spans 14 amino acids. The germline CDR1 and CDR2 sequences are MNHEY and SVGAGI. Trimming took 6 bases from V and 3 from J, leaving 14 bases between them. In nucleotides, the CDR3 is TGTGCCAGCAGGCTACAACAGGGTCACACTGAAGCTTTCTTT. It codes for CASRLQQGHTEAFF.

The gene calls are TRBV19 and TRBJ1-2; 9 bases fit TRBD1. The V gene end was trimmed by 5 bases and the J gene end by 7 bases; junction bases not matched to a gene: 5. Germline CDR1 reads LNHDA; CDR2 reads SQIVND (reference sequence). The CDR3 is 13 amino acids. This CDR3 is CASSVGQGFGYTF. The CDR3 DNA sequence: TGTGCCAGTAGTGTCGGACAGGGGTTTGGCTACACCTTC. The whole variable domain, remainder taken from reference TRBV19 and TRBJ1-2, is DGGITQSPKYLFRKEGQNVTLSCEQNLNHDAMYWYRQDPGQGLRLIYYSQIVNDFQKGDIAEGYSVSREKKESFPLTVTSAQKNPTAFYLCASSVGQGFGYTFGSGTRLTVV.

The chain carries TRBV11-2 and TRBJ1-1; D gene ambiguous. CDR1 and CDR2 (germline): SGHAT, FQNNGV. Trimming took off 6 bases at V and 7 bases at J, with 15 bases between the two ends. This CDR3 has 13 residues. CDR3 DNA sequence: TGTGCCAGCAGACCTACAGAGGTCGGTGAAGCTTTCTTT. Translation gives CASRPTEVGEAFF.

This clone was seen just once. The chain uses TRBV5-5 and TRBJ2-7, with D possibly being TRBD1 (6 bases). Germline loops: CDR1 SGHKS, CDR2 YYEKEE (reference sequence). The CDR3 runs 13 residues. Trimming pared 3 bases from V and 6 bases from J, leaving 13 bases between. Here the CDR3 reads CASSWGPGFEQYF. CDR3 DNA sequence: TGTGCCAGCAGCTGGGGGCCGGGGTTCGAGCAGTACTTC.

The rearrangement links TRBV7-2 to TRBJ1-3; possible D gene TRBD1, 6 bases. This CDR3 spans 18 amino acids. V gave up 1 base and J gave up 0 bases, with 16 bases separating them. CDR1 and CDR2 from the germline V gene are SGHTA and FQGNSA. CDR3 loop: CASSLEQSQGFSGNTIYF. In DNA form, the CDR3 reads TGTGCCAGCAGCTTAGAGCAGTCACAGGGATTCTCTGGAAACACCATATATTTT.

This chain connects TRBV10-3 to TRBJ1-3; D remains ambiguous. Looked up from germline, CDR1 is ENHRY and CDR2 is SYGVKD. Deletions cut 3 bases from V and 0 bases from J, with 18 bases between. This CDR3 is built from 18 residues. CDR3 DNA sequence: TGTGCCATCAGTGATATGGTGGGTAAGGGAGGCTCTGGAAACACCATATATTTT. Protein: CAISDMVGKGGSGNTIYF.

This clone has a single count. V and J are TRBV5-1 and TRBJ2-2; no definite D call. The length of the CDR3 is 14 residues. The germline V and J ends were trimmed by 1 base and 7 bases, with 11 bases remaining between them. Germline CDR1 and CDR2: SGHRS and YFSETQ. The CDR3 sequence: CASSLTAPYGELFF. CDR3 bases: TGCGCCAGCAGCTTGACAGCCCCTTACGGGGAGCTGTTTTTT.